What follows describes a single T cell receptor beta chain. Its antigen remains unidentified. The length of the CDR3 is 17 residues. The J segment lost 5 bases and the V segment lost 0 bases, leaving 6 bases of the junction unmatched. From germline, CDR1 is SGDLS and CDR2 YYNGEE. This sample stems from a study of CD8+ T cells in alopecia areata. General study findings and limits: Compared with normal scalp, lesional scalp had higher clonality and more expanded CD8+ clones. TCR sharing across patients was less clear than in mice, possibly HLA-related.

The authors extracted RNA and reverse transcribed it into cDNA as the sequencing template. The table came from immunoSEQ multiplex PCR; TCRdb's copy has only in-frame clones and leaves some out. The sample yields some 25,000 clones, roughly 50% seen once. The source of this sequence is a human donor with alopecia areata. The chain joins TRBV9 to TRBJ2-1, with 12 bases that match TRBD1. The sequenced sample was NKG2D-high CD8+ T cells sorted from blood. The CDR3 protein is CASSVEPGDRGHNEQFF. CDR3 coding DNA: TGTGCCAGCAGCGTAGAGCCCGGGGACAGGGGGCACAATGAGCAGTTCTTC.